The present T cell receptor beta chain was sequenced within a study of T-cell memory formation after mild COVID-19. Study overall: The two donors had largely donor-specific TCR clusters.

A few counts support this clonotype. 5'RACE with constant-segment primers built TCRalpha and TCRbeta cDNA libraries with UMIs. TCRdb independently ran MiXCR on the 5' RACE reads; one entry per CDR3 protein. The sample holds 280,000 or so distinct CDR3 sequences, roughly 18% seen once. The CDR3 has 13 amino acids. Deletions cut 0 bases from V and 9 bases from J, with 9 bases between. V gene TRBV12-3 or TRBV12-4 combines with J gene TRBJ2-1, with D possibly being TRBD1 or TRBD2 (5 bases each). The source material was PBMCs or a T cell subset sorted from them (not recorded which). The clonotype comes from a man aged 18 to 30 who had mild COVID-19 (a few samples of this study predate the infection). Cell type and time point are not known. For the CDR3, the DNA is TGTGCCAGCAGTTTAGCGGGGGACGGTGAGCAGTTCTTC. This gives the protein CASSLAGDGEQFF.